These 21 T cell receptor beta chains originate from one sample sequenced in a study of OX40 agonist ivuxolimab in advanced cancers. The method behind the library was the immunoSEQ multiplex PCR assay. Imported from immuneACCESS, the table was reduced by TCRdb to in-frame sequences with V and J called. These copies leave out some clones; in studies compared against another copy, an unresolved V gene accounts for under half, and the cause of the remainder is not known. For this sample the table gives some 49,000 clones, of which roughly 85% were detected only once. Just over 20% of the sample rests with the top ten. The input for sequencing was CD4+ or CD8+ T cells sorted from blood, taken in a trial of the OX40 agonist ivuxolimab. All receptors come from an adult with an advanced solid tumor such as melanoma, head and neck, liver or kidney cancer.

CDR3 loop: CASSLAMGVKDEQYF. CDR3 coding DNA: TGTGCCAGCAGTTTAGCTATGGGGGTCAAGGACGAGCAGTACTTC. The chain joins TRBV27 to TRBJ2-7; perhaps D is TRBD1 or TRBD2 (5 bases each). The CDR3 contains 15 residues. Trimming removed 2 bases at V and 5 bases at J, with 16 bases between. CDR1 is MNHEY, CDR2 SMNVEV, per germline (reference sequence).

The V call is TRBV19, the J call TRBJ1-2; a possible D gene is TRBD1 (5 bases). The germline V gene encodes CDR1 LNHDA and CDR2 SQIVND (reference sequence). This CDR3 comprises 17 residues. V shed 0 bases and J shed 4 bases, with 18 bases lying between them. This CDR3 is CASSIDLAGRIGYGYTF. DNA for the CDR3: TGTGCCAGTAGTATAGATTTGGCGGGGCGCATCGGCTATGGCTACACCTTC. The full variable domain, with the rest looked up from reference TRBV19 and TRBJ1-2, is DGGITQSPKYLFRKEGQNVTLSCEQNLNHDAMYWYRQDPGQGLRLIYYSQIVNDFQKGDIAEGYSVSREKKESFPLTVTSAQKNPTAFYLCASSIDLAGRIGYGYTFGSGTRLTVV.

The chain recombines TRBV19 with TRBJ2-6; perhaps TRBD1 as D (6 bases). In germline, CDR1 is LNHDA, CDR2 SQIVND (reference sequence). This CDR3 comprises 18 residues. V lost 4 bases and J lost 0, with 16 bases in between. The CDR3 coding sequence is TGTGCCAGTAGTACTGGACAGAATTTCTACTCTGGGGCCAACGTCCTGACTTTC. Its translation: CASSTGQNFYSGANVLTF.

This chain uses TRBV9 with TRBJ2-7; D could derive from TRBD1 or TRBD2 (5 bases each). The V gene's germline CDR1 is SGDLS and CDR2 YYNGEE. With 4 bases removed from V and 9 bases from J, the gap between germline ends came to 23 bases. This CDR3 contains 15 residues. This CDR3 reads CASSPDGTEREVQYF. CDR3 in DNA: TGTGCCAGCAGCCCTGACGGGACCGAGAGAGAAGTGCAGTACTTC.

In nucleotides, the CDR3 is TGTGCCAGCAGCCCGCTATCGAATGAGCAGTTCTTC. Translation: CASSPLSNEQFF. The V and J genes are TRBV7-9 and TRBJ2-1; D remains unclear. The germline CDR1 and CDR2 sequences are SEHNR and FQNEAQ (reference sequence). This CDR3 is built from 12 residues. V lost 5 bases and J 7 bases, leaving 9 bases between the germline ends.

The chain couples TRBV7-9 to TRBJ1-2; D may be TRBD1 (6 bases). The germline CDR1 and CDR2 sequences are SEHNR and FQNEAQ (reference sequence). There are 15 residues in the CDR3. Trimming shortened V by 2 bases and J by 3 bases, and 13 bases separated the two germline ends. CDR3 nucleotide sequence: TGTGCCAGCAGCTTAACAGGGATTGGTGACTATGGCTACACCTTC. This sequence encodes CASSLTGIGDYGYTF.

Regarding this clone: Since a much larger clone is just one base distant, this may be a read error. V is TRBV7-9 and J is TRBJ1-3; tentatively, D is TRBD1 (6 bases). The ends were cut back, 3 bases at V and 5 bases at J, with 14 bases in the middle. The CDR3 is made up of 15 amino acids. Germline values: CDR1 SEHNR, CDR2 FQNEAQ (reference sequence). This CDR3 reads CASSFSRGARNTIYF. CDR3 DNA: TGTGCCAGCAGCTTTTCGAGGGGGGCTAGAAACACCATATATTTT.

A few counts support this clone. The rearrangement joins TRBV6-5 to TRBJ1-2; tentatively, D is TRBD1 (5 bases). The CDR3 contains 14 residues. Germline V gene sequence: CDR1 MNHEY, CDR2 SVGAGI. Trimming cost V 4 bases and J 3 bases, with 12 bases left between them. The CDR3 region is CASSSTWGDYGYTF. The CDR3 nucleotides are TGTGCCAGCAGTTCGACATGGGGGGACTATGGCTACACCTTC.

This sequence joins TRBV4-3 and TRBJ2-2, with D possibly TRBD1 on 5 matching bases. The CDR3 loop spans 13 amino acids. CDR1 and CDR2 (germline): LGHNA, YSLEER. Trimming took 4 bases from V and 6 from J, leaving 9 bases between them. The CDR3 protein is CASSPGWPGELFF. The CDR3 DNA reads TGCGCCAGCAGCCCAGGGTGGCCCGGGGAGCTGTTTTTT.

CDR3 in amino acids: CASSLEVTEAFF. Written as DNA, the CDR3 is TGTGCCAGCAGCTTAGAGGTTACTGAAGCTTTCTTT. This sequence joins TRBV11-2 and TRBJ1-1; D uncertain. The V gene's germline CDR1 is SGHAT and CDR2 FQNNGV. CDR3 size: 12 residues. V was pared by 0 bases and J by 5 bases, with 4 bases between.

This clone was detected ten times or more. The rearrangement joins TRBV19 to TRBJ1-2, with 8 nucleotides matching TRBD1. CDR3 length equals 14 residues. With V trimmed by 5 bases and J by 8 bases, 10 bases remained unmatched. Germline V gene data show CDR1 as LNHDA and CDR2 as SQIVND (reference sequence). CDR3: CASSPRTGLRGYTF. The CDR3 bases are TGTGCCAGTAGTCCCCGGACAGGGTTAAGAGGCTACACCTTC.

In its sample, this clone was seen a few times. This CDR3 reads CASSTSWGGTEAFF. CDR3 sequence (DNA): TGTGCCAGTAGTACAAGCTGGGGTGGAACTGAAGCTTTCTTT. The V gene is TRBV19, the J gene TRBJ1-1; D is unresolved. The CDR3 loop spans 14 amino acids. Germline V gene data show CDR1 as LNHDA and CDR2 as SQIVND (reference sequence). The ends were cut back, 4 bases at V and 5 bases at J, with 14 bases in the middle.

The chain carries TRBV5-1 and TRBJ2-7, with 8 bases matching TRBD2. After removal of 10 bases from V and 0 bases from J, the junction contained 6 bases not matched to a gene. CDR3 length equals 13 residues. CDR1 and CDR2 (germline): SGHRS, YFSETQ. CDR3 nucleotide sequence: TGCGCCCTCCGGCGGGGGGTCTCCTACGAGCAGTACGTC. Its protein product is CALRRGVSYEQYV.

On this clone itself: The germline gene is not matched at one end of the junction; a read error may be the cause. The V gene is TRBV10-3, the J gene TRBJ1-2; the match to TRBD1 covers 12 bases. The germline V gene encodes CDR1 ENHRY and CDR2 SYGVKD. The CDR3 spans 15 residues. In DNA form, the CDR3 reads TGTGCCATCAGGTGGGACAGGGGGCGCCCCTATAGCTACACCTTC. As protein: CAIRWDRGRPYSYTF.

The V and J genes are TRBV10-2 and TRBJ1-3; D ambiguous. The germline CDR1 and CDR2 sequences are WSHSY and SAAADI. The CDR3 consists of 16 residues. Trimming took off 2 bases at V and 2 bases at J, with 13 bases between the two ends. The CDR3 DNA is TGCGCCAGCAGTGAGACGCTGGGCGGACCTGGAAACACCATATATTTT. This encodes CASSETLGGPGNTIYF.

This rearrangement joins TRBV4-3 to TRBJ1-1; D is perhaps TRBD1 (5 bases). With 3 bases removed from V and 0 bases from J, the gap between germline ends came to 11 bases. Germline values: CDR1 LGHNA, CDR2 YSLEER. This CDR3 has 15 amino acids. In nucleotides, the CDR3 is TGCGCCAGCAGCCAGATCCCCAGGGTGAACACTGAAGCTTTCTTT. Protein: CASSQIPRVNTEAFF.

This chain joins TRBV6-5 and TRBJ2-7; 7 bases are shared with TRBD1. V was clipped by 6 bases and J by 0 bases; unmatched bases: 8. The CDR3 runs 15 residues. Germline V CDR1 and CDR2: MNHEY, SVGAGI. DNA of the CDR3: TGTGCCAGCAGCCCCAAAGGGGGCTTCTCCTACGAGCAGTACTTC. Protein: CASSPKGGFSYEQYF.

This chain uses TRBV5-1 with TRBJ2-7; 7 bases map to TRBD2. The CDR3 has 15 amino acids. V trimming: 0 bases; J trimming: 3 bases; junction bases outside the gene matches: 6. CDR1 and CDR2 from the germline V gene are SGHRS and YFSETQ. CDR3 bases: TGCGCCAGCAGCTTGGCTCCGGGACTAAGCTACGAGCAGTACTTC. This gives the protein CASSLAPGLSYEQYF. The whole variable domain, filled in from reference TRBV5-1 and TRBJ2-7, reads KAGVTQTPRYLIKTRGQQVTLSCSPISGHRSVSWYQQTPGQGLQFLFEYFSETQRNKGNFPGRFSGRQFSNSRSEMNVSTLELGDSALYLCASSLAPGLSYEQYFGPGTRLTVT.

The chain uses TRBV5-1 and TRBJ1-1, with a possible D match to TRBD1 (6 bases). Germline V gene data show CDR1 as SGHRS and CDR2 as YFSETQ. This CDR3 region has 14 residues. Between the trimmed V and J ends, which lost 1 base and 0 bases, there was a span of 7 bases. CDR3 region: CASSLTGLNTEAFF. The CDR3 coding sequence is TGCGCCAGCAGCTTGACAGGGCTGAACACTGAAGCTTTCTTT.

The CDR3 DNA follows: TGTGCCAGCAGCTTGTGGTTAGCGGGGGGCTACGAGCAGTACTTC. Amino acids: CASSLWLAGGYEQYF. J is TRBJ2-7 and V is TRBV7-2; 10 bases fit TRBD2. Germline CDR1 and CDR2: SGHTA and FQGNSA. The V segment lost 3 bases and the J segment 3 bases; nucleotides outside the gene matches: 5. There are 15 residues in the CDR3.

This chain uses TRBV7-7 with TRBJ1-1, with D possibly being TRBD1 (5 bases). The germline CDR1 and CDR2 sequences are SSHAT and FNYEAQ (reference sequence). The CDR3 has 13 amino acids. Trimming pared 1 base from V and 5 bases from J, leaving 8 bases between. Written as DNA, the CDR3 is TGTGCCAGCAGCTTAGGGCAGGGTACTGAAGCTTTCTTT. It specifies CASSLGQGTEAFF.